One sample yielded the 12 T cell receptor beta chains listed below, sequenced in a study of Graves' ophthalmopathy and Graves' hyperthyroidism. RNA transcripts yielded amplified TCR beta CDR3 regions. First-round RT-PCR relied on HTBI primers, and a second-round multiplex PCR came next. TCRdb reprocessed the multiplex PCR reads via MiXCR and lists one record per CDR3 protein. Among 200,000 to 250,000 distinct CDR3 sequences listed, roughly 50% were seen once. Material for sequencing was peripheral blood. The source of these receptors is an adult man with Graves' ophthalmopathy.

Concerning this clonotype itself: At one end, the junction sequence differs from germline, possibly due to a read error. The rearrangement links TRBV10-3 to TRBJ2-6, with TRBD1 identical over 7 bases. Germline CDR1 and CDR2: ENHRY and SYGVKD. This CDR3 has 16 amino acids. The CDR3, as DNA: TGTGCCAGCAGTTACGACAGGGTGACTGGGGCCAACGTCCTGACTTTC. The encoded protein is CASSYDRVTGANVLTF.

V is TRBV29-1 and J is TRBJ2-5; the match to TRBD1 covers 8 bases. The length of the CDR3 is 14 residues. Germline loops: CDR1 SQVTM, CDR2 ANQGSEA. Trimming at V came to 8 bases and at J to 5 bases, leaving 13 bases not matched to a gene. The CDR3 DNA reads TGCAGCAGCCCGGAGGGACAGGAGATCGAGACCCAGTACTTC. This translates into CSSPEGQEIETQYF.

As concerns this clonotype: A read error may be the cause here, since a much bigger clone is one base away. The chain links TRBV6-6 to TRBJ2-7; a possible D gene is TRBD1 (5 bases). This CDR3 comprises 12 residues. Germline assignment: CDR1 MNHNY and CDR2 SVGAGI (reference sequence). The CDR3 nucleotides are TGTGCCAGCAGGGCAGCCCAGGGCGAGCTGTACTTC. This codes for CASRAAQGELYF.

With respect to this clonotype: It may be a read error: a sequence one base away is much more abundant. This rearrangement joins TRBV2 to TRBJ1-2; D remains ambiguous. The CDR3 is 15 amino acids. CDR1 is SNHLY and CDR2 is FYNNEI in the germline V gene. The CDR3 coding sequence is TGTGCCGGCAGTGAACTGGTAGCCCTGAACTATGGCTACACCTTC. It encodes CAGSELVALNYGYTF.

The chain employs TRBV5-1 and TRBJ1-1; TRBD1 might be the D (6 bases). The CDR3 runs to 14 residues. Trimming left V 1 base short and J 4 bases short, with 11 bases between. Germline V gene data show CDR1 as SGHRS and CDR2 as YFSETQ. CDR3 amino acids: CASSLWGGGTEAFF. CDR3 sequence (DNA): TGCGCCAGCAGCTTGTGGGGAGGGGGCACTGAAGCTTTCTTT.

The chain uses TRBV19 and TRBJ1-2; weak D call: TRBD1 (6 bases). The CDR3 totals 13 residues. Looked up from germline, CDR1 is LNHDA and CDR2 is SQIVND (reference sequence). V lost 7 bases to trimming and J lost 3 bases, with 12 bases between them. The chain's CDR3 is CASTPAGDYGYTF. The CDR3 DNA sequence: TGTGCCAGTACCCCGGCAGGGGACTATGGCTACACCTTC.

The chain combines TRBV7-2 with TRBJ2-5; the D gene is possibly TRBD1 (6 bases). The V end was cut by 5 bases, the J end by 5 bases, with 12 bases between. The CDR3 covers 13 residues. Germline V gene lookup returns CDR1 SGHTA and CDR2 FQGNSA. CDR3 nucleotides: TGTGCCAGCAGCAGATACAGGGATGAGACCCAGTACTTC. Translated, it gives CASSRYRDETQYF.

This clonotype was found many times. The rearrangement joins TRBV10-3 to TRBJ2-5, with a tentative D call TRBD1 (6 bases). The germline V gene has CDR1 ENHRY and CDR2 SYGVKD. The CDR3 spans 13 residues. Trimming cost V 7 bases and J 0 bases, with 9 bases left between them. CDR3 sequence reads: CAINRDYQETQYF. CDR3 nucleotides: TGTGCCATCAACAGGGATTACCAAGAGACCCAGTACTTC.

This clonotype was observed a handful of times. The chain employs TRBV7-6 and TRBJ1-3; D unresolved. Germline V gene data show CDR1 as SGHVS and CDR2 as FNYEAQ. Deletions cut 5 bases from V and 0 bases from J, with 11 bases between. The CDR3 length is 15 residues. CDR3 residues: CASSPRRVSGNTIYF. CDR3 DNA: TGTGCCAGCAGCCCCCGTAGGGTCTCTGGAAACACCATATATTTT.

CDR3 protein: CASSYPGEGIGETQYF. CDR3 DNA: TGTGCCAGCAGCTACCCGGGTGAAGGGATTGGGGAGACCCAGTACTTC. The chain joins TRBV9 to TRBJ2-5; unclear D gene. The CDR3 is 16 residues long. Germline V gives CDR1 SGDLS, CDR2 YYNGEE. The V end was cut by 4 bases, the J end by 5 bases, with 21 bases between.

This chain connects TRBV7-3 to TRBJ1-1; D not certain. V gave up 5 bases and J gave up 1 base, with 14 bases separating them. Looked up from germline, CDR1 is SGHTA and CDR2 is FQGTGA. The CDR3 runs to 15 residues. The CDR3 DNA is TGTGCCAGCAGCAAGAACGGGGAGAGGAACACTGAAGCTTTCTTT. It codes for CASSKNGERNTEAFF. The full variable domain, with the rest looked up from reference TRBV7-3 and TRBJ1-1, is GAGVSQTPSNKVTEKGKYVELRCDPISGHTALYWYRQSLGQGPEFLIYFQGTGAADDSGLPNDRFFAVRPEGSVSTLKIQRTERGDSAVYLCASSKNGERNTEAFFGQGTRLTVV.

A remark on this clonotype: Compared with germline, one end of the junction differs, possibly owing to a read error. V and J are TRBV29-1 and TRBJ1-1; no reliable D call. This CDR3 spans 13 amino acids. Germline V CDR1 and CDR2: SQVTM, ANQGSEA. CDR3 sequence (DNA): TGCAGCGTTGAAGAGACGACAACCACTGAAGCTTCCTTT. This encodes CSVEETTTTEASF. The whole variable domain, remainder taken from reference TRBV29-1 and TRBJ1-1, is SAVISQKPSRDICQRGTSLTIQCQVDSQVTMMFWYRQQPGQSLTLIATANQGSEATYESGFVIDKFPISRPNLTFSTLTVSNMSPEDSSIYLCSVEETTTTEASFGQGTRLTVV.